The rows below give T cell receptor beta chains drawn from one sample of a study of blood T cell repertoires in COVID-19. Measured with immunoSEQ multiplex PCR; TCRdb has only the in-frame clones, and not every one. Here the sample spans 150,000 to 200,000 clones, 80% to 90% being singletons. Sequences were obtained from peripheral blood. The receptors stem from a young man who had recovered from COVID-19. Each CDR3 is given without its conserved first and last residue. Each record gives: V gene, CDR3 protein.

v_call: TRBV2
cdr3_aa: ASDRGKGAQH

v_call: TRBV7-9
cdr3_aa: ASSPFSGRGSNEQF

v_call: TRBV7-2
cdr3_aa: ASSPGGRGNQPQH

v_call: TRBV2
cdr3_aa: ASSPMEAYEQY

v_call: TRBV28
cdr3_aa: ASSLPDREPYNEQF

v_call: TRBV27
cdr3_aa: ASRRETGNTEAF

v_call: TRBV5-6
cdr3_aa: ASSLDARAEAF

v_call: TRBV19
cdr3_aa: ASSTSPTVQPQH

v_call: TRBV6-5
cdr3_aa: ASRSRDSLQETQY

v_call: TRBV10-3
cdr3_aa: AISDRDRDRAF

v_call: TRBV6-5
cdr3_aa: ASSRDFSYNEQF

v_call: TRBV6-5
cdr3_aa: ASSYSVVPYEQY

v_call: TRBV7-2
cdr3_aa: ASSPTLGREGYGYT

v_call: TRBV6-5
cdr3_aa: ASSYQDSSGYT

v_call: TRBV6-6
cdr3_aa: ASRVGDKRGNTIY

v_call: TRBV18
cdr3_aa: ASSPGPGVEQF

v_call: TRBV6-5
cdr3_aa: ASSRAASGSNEQF

v_call: TRBV29-1
cdr3_aa: SVEFAGENIQY

v_call: TRBV6-1
cdr3_aa: ASSGASGSAATNEKLF

v_call: TRBV5-1
cdr3_aa: ASSLLLPGGTGELF

v_call: TRBV2
cdr3_aa: ASSEPRENTEAF

v_call: TRBV20-1
cdr3_aa: SARTAYGYT

v_call: TRBV9
cdr3_aa: ASSASGGTGDNSPLH

v_call: TRBV9
cdr3_aa: ASSRDRGLYGYT

v_call: TRBV6-5
cdr3_aa: ASYRAFTEAF

v_call: TRBV9
cdr3_aa: ASSGGGRIQETQY

v_call: TRBV15
cdr3_aa: ATSRDGAYETQY

v_call: TRBV18
cdr3_aa: ASSQFREGDEQY

v_call: TRBV19
cdr3_aa: ASSRSGQGRQPQH

v_call: TRBV7-2
cdr3_aa: ASSLGGVGVSLSAF

v_call: TRBV7-9
cdr3_aa: ASSRGTGEANYGYT

v_call: TRBV5-4
cdr3_aa: ASRRDRGKENSPLH

v_call: TRBV7-6
cdr3_aa: ASSLDISRSPRGTEAF

v_call: TRBV4-3
cdr3_aa: ASSQDFRNTEAF

v_call: TRBV9
cdr3_aa: ASSVGTGASNQPQH

v_call: TRBV6-4
cdr3_aa: ASSVVLAGGKDEQY

v_call: TRBV6-5
cdr3_aa: ASSRTSGGREQY

v_call: TRBV7-9
cdr3_aa: ASSPRFGGYEQY

v_call: TRBV3-1/TRBV3-2
cdr3_aa: ASSQDLAFSTDTQY

v_call: TRBV5-4
cdr3_aa: ASSRSTGRPY

v_call: TRBV5-1
cdr3_aa: ASTLPAGGDNEQF

v_call: TRBV19
cdr3_aa: ASSPRGPGQADTQY

v_call: TRBV7-2
cdr3_aa: ASSLAGGSFYEQY

v_call: TRBV5-1
cdr3_aa: ASSGTVNYGYT

v_call: TRBV6-2/TRBV6-3
cdr3_aa: ASSYSSGRTTYEQY

v_call: TRBV4-1
cdr3_aa: ASSTPPARLYFTSTDTQY

v_call: TRBV3-1/TRBV3-2
cdr3_aa: ASSQLAGVGQETQY

v_call: TRBV5-1
cdr3_aa: ASGDGQYTEAF

v_call: TRBV6-2/TRBV6-3
cdr3_aa: ASSTDRHSYEQY

v_call: TRBV5-3
cdr3_aa: ARSLVRPDCSGSTDTQY

v_call: TRBV27
cdr3_aa: ASSANSGQINQPQH

v_call: TRBV7-8
cdr3_aa: ASSLVGGRLRHEQF

v_call: TRBV7-2
cdr3_aa: ASSLGTNTGELF

v_call: TRBV9
cdr3_aa: ASSVASQETQY

v_call: TRBV7-9
cdr3_aa: ASSDSGSLYNEQF